A selection of T cell receptor beta chains follows, all from one sample in a study of post-analysis software for immune sequencing data. TCRdb re-called the PCR reads with MiXCR, one entry per CDR3 protein. The table records approximately 260,000 distinct CDR3 sequences, about 40% of them present only once. The sample comprised blood. These receptors came from a girl aged 5-17 years with multiple sclerosis. Each CDR3 is given with its conserved first and last residue. A D gene is named only where the DNA matches it firmly. Size is stated for part of the rows, as once, few or many counts, or as a class when the clone is expanded.

>NA|TRBV20-1|TRBJ1-2|NA
TGCAGTGCCAGGTTTGGGGGCAACTATGGCTACACCTTC
CSARFGGNYGYTF
>many|TRBV20-1|TRBJ2-3|TRBD2
TGCAGTGCCCCCGGGACTAGCGGGGGTGATACGCAGTATTTT
CSAPGTSGGDTQYF
>NA|TRBV18|TRBJ1-1|NA
TGTGCCAGCTCACCAGGAGGGCTCACTGAAGCTTTCTTT
CASSPGGLTEAFF
>many|TRBV12-3/TRBV12-4|TRBJ1-2|NA
TGTGCCAGCAGTCCGGACTATGGCTACACCTTC
CASSPDYGYTF
>few|TRBV28|TRBJ1-3|NA
TGTGCCAGCCGCACGAGCTCTGGAAACACCATATATTTT
CASRTSSGNTIYF
>NA|TRBV11-2|TRBJ2-1|NA
TGTGCCAGCAGCTTACGACTAGCTACAGGGGGTGAGCAGTTCTTC
CASSLRLATGGEQFF
>NA|TRBV20-1|TRBJ2-5|NA
TGCAGTGCTAGCGATGGGGGATTCCAAGAGACCCAGTACTTC
CSASDGGFQETQYF
>many|TRBV20-1|TRBJ2-7|NA
TGCAGTGCTAGGCAGTCCTACGAGCAGTACTTC
CSARQSYEQYF
>NA|TRBV5-5|TRBJ2-7|NA
TGTGCCAGCAGTTCTCGTCCTCAGAGCTCCTACAATGAGCAGTACTTC
CASSSRPQSSYNEQYF
>many|TRBV19|TRBJ1-2|TRBD1
TGTGCCAGTAACCCGGACAGGGGCCGAGACTATGGCTACACCTTC
CASNPDRGRDYGYTF
>many|TRBV5-1|TRBJ2-1|NA
TGCGCCAGCACCGTTTCGGACGGGAACTACAATGAGCAGTTCTTC
CASTVSDGNYNEQFF
>once|TRBV20-1|TRBJ2-1|NA
TGCAGTGCTAGAGATTCCGGGGACTACAATGAGCAGTTCTTC
CSARDSGDYNEQFF
>NA|TRBV28|TRBJ2-7|NA
TGTGCCAGCAGCCCCCCCGCCGGGCAGCGGTCCTACGAGCAGTACTTC
CASSPPAGQRSYEQYF
>many|TRBV5-1|TRBJ1-2|NA
TGCGCCAGCAGCCCGGGGGACGGTATGGTCTGCACCTTC
CASSPGDGMVCTF
>few|TRBV20-1|TRBJ1-1|NA
TGCAGTGCTAGAGACGGGGGAAGGACTGAAGCTTTCTTT
CSARDGGRTEAFF
>many|TRBV4-1|TRBJ1-1|NA
TGCGCCAGCAGCCTTGAGGGGCAGAACACTGAAGCTTTCTTT
CASSLEGQNTEAFF
>NA|TRBV20-1|TRBJ1-1|TRBD1
TGCAGTGCACCGATCGACAGGGGGAACACTGAAGCTTTCTTT
CSAPIDRGNTEAFF
>NA|TRBV20-1|TRBJ2-1|TRBD2
TGCAGTGCTAGAGATGTATCCAGCGGGAGCTTCCGACCTGAGCAGTTCTTC
CSARDVSSGSFRPEQFF
>NA|TRBV28|TRBJ1-1|NA
TGTGCCAGCAGTTTAGGTCGGACGGAAGATGAAGCTTTCTTT
CASSLGRTEDEAFF
>NA|TRBV24-1|TRBJ2-4|NA
TGTGCCACCAGTGTAGGCCAAGGTGGGGTCCAGTACTTC
CATSVGQGGVQYF
>many|TRBV7-3|TRBJ2-3|TRBD2
TGTGCCAGCAGCATCGCGGGACTAGCCACAGATACGCAGTATTTT
CASSIAGLATDTQYF
>many|TRBV6-5|TRBJ1-1|TRBD1
TGTGCCAGCAGGGACGACAGGGCCACTGAAGCTTTCTTT
CASRDDRATEAFF
>NA|TRBV4-2|TRBJ2-1|TRBD2
TGTGCCAGCAGCCGCGAGACTAGCGGAGCTTCCTACAATGAGCAGTTCTTC
CASSRETSGASYNEQFF
>few|TRBV6-1|TRBJ2-3|TRBD2
TGTGCCAGCAGTCCGGGACTAGGGTGCCTTTCGCAGTATTTT
CASSPGLGCLSQYF
>many|TRBV11-1|TRBJ2-3|NA
TGTGCCAGCAGCTTACTCCCCCCCGGGGGCACAGATACGCAGTATTTT
CASSLLPPGGTDTQYF
>NA|TRBV5-1|TRBJ2-3|NA
TGCGCCAGCGGCTTTGGAGATACGCAGTATTTT
CASGFGDTQYF
>NA|TRBV3-1|TRBJ1-4|NA
TGTGCCAGCAGCGAGTACGGAGCCTCTGAAAAACTGTTTTTT
CASSEYGASEKLFF
>many|TRBV10-3|TRBJ1-2|TRBD1
TGTGCCATCAGCCAGGGGGCAGTTGATGGCTACACCTTC
CAISQGAVDGYTF
>many|TRBV28|TRBJ1-5|NA
TGTGCCACCTCCTGGGGGGGGGATCAGCCCCAGCATTTT
CATSWGGDQPQHF
>few|TRBV18|TRBJ1-1|TRBD1
TGTGCCAGCTCACCAGACGGACAGGGGGCTGAAGCTTTCTTT
CASSPDGQGAEAFF
>NA|TRBV28|TRBJ2-1|NA
TGTACCAGCAGGGAGACAGGCGTCGATGAGCAGTTCTTC
CTSRETGVDEQFF
>few|TRBV20-1|TRBJ1-5|NA
TGCAGTGCTAGAGAGCCAGGGTCAAAAGAACAGCCCCAGCATTTT
CSAREPGSKEQPQHF
>NA|TRBV5-1|TRBJ2-1|TRBD1
TGCGTCAGCAGCTGGGACAGGGGAGTTTACCAGCAGTTCTTC
CVSSWDRGVYQQFF
>few|TRBV18|TRBJ1-2|NA
TGTGCCAGCTCACCAGAGACTAACTATGGCTACACCTTC
CASSPETNYGYTF
>many|TRBV3-1|TRBJ1-2|NA
TGTGCCAGCAGCCAGTGGAAGGGACGGACGATCTATGGCTACACCTTC
CASSQWKGRTIYGYTF
>few|TRBV2|TRBJ2-1|NA
TGTGCCAGCAGGCCCGGGACAATTCTCGGGGAGCAGTTCTTC
CASRPGTILGEQFF
>NA|TRBV5-8|TRBJ2-2|NA
TGTGCCAGCAGCTCGCTTTACACCGGGGAGCTGTTTTTT
CASSSLYTGELFF
>NA|TRBV12-3/TRBV12-4|TRBJ2-3|NA
TGTGCCAGCAGTTTAATGGGCACAGATGCGCAGTATTTT
CASSLMGTDAQYF
>many|TRBV10-1|TRBJ1-6|NA
TGCGCCAGCAGTTCGTACTCTAATTCACCCCTCCACTTT
CASSSYSNSPLHF
>NA|TRBV29-1|TRBJ2-5|NA
TGCAGCGTTCAAGATTCCTACGGGGAGCAGTACTTC
CSVQDSYGEQYF
>few|TRBV29-1|TRBJ1-2|NA
TGCAGCGCCAAGCGGGCCGACAGCTATGGCTACACCTTC
CSAKRADSYGYTF
>NA|TRBV6-5|TRBJ2-1|NA
TGTGCCAGCAGTTATCGGGCAGGGAAGCCCAATGAGCAGTTCTTC
CASSYRAGKPNEQFF
>NA|TRBV3-1|TRBJ1-1|TRBD1
TGTGCCAGCTTTGGGACAGGGCTGGATGAAGCTTTCTTT
CASFGTGLDEAFF
>many|TRBV20-1|TRBJ2-2|NA
TGCAGTGCTGGGGACTTTTTGAACACCGGGGAGCTGTTTTTT
CSAGDFLNTGELFF
>once|TRBV27|TRBJ2-3|NA
TGTGCCAGCGGGGCCGCCACACATACGCAGTATTTT
CASGAATHTQYF
>many|TRBV6-1|TRBJ2-1|NA
TGTGCCAGCACCCAGGGAAGCTCCTACAATGAGCAGTTCTTC
CASTQGSSYNEQFF
>NA|TRBV12-3/TRBV12-4|TRBJ2-7|NA
TGTGCCAGCAGTTTAACGGGAGAGGCCCAGTACTTC
CASSLTGEAQYF
>many|TRBV20-1|TRBJ2-1|TRBD2
TGCAGTGCTAGAGATTCCTGGGGGGAGGGGTCCTACAATGAGCAGTTCTTC
CSARDSWGEGSYNEQFF
>few|TRBV11-2|TRBJ2-5|NA
TGTGCCAGCAGCTTACGGCCCTCGGGCGAGACCCAGTACTTC
CASSLRPSGETQYF
>many|TRBV6-5|TRBJ1-1|TRBD1
TGTGCCAGCGGCTCCACGGGACAGGGGCCGAACACTGAAGCTTTCTTT
CASGSTGQGPNTEAFF
>many|TRBV14|TRBJ2-5|TRBD1
TGTGCCAGCAGCCCACGACAGGGGCGCGAGACCCAGTACTTC
CASSPRQGRETQYF
>few|TRBV6-2/TRBV6-3|TRBJ2-7|NA
TGTGCCAGCGAAGGCTCGGCAGGGACTCCCTACGAGCAGTACTTC
CASEGSAGTPYEQYF